Listed below are T cell receptor beta chains from one sample, sequenced in a study of technical replicates of blood from several donors. Using immunoSEQ multiplex PCR, the repertoire was profiled, and TCRdb retains in-frame clones only, with some absent. The table records fewer than 65,000 clones, around nine tenths of them present only once. Sequencing input: PBMCs. These receptor sequences come from a human donor in good health. Some clones in this sample may be carry-over from other donors' samples. Each CDR3 is given with its conserved first and last residue. The D gene is left open where the match is weak. Clone size is given for some rows only: seen once, a few or many times, or a class if the clone is expanded.

>TRBD1|few|TRBV19|TRBJ1-2
TGTGCCAGTAGTATAGCCCTCGGGACAGGGAATAACTATGGCTACACCTTC
CASSIALGTGNNYGYTF
>TRBD2|NA|TRBV9|TRBJ2-5
TGTGCCAGCAGCGTGACGGGACTAGCGGTCGAGACCCAGTACTTC
CASSVTGLAVETQYF
>NA|NA|TRBV4-3|TRBJ1-5
TGCGCCAGCAGCCAGTACCGGGAACACAATCAGCCCCAGCATTTT
CASSQYREHNQPQHF
>TRBD2|NA|TRBV5-4|TRBJ2-7
TGTGCCAGCAGCTCGGCTAGCGGAACCTACGAGCAGTACTTC
CASSSASGTYEQYF
>NA|NA|TRBV6-5|TRBJ1-5
TGTGCCAGCAGGAGGGGGTCCCTTAGCAATCAGCCCCAGCATTTT
CASRRGSLSNQPQHF
>NA|NA|TRBV7-3|TRBJ1-1
TGTGCCAGCAGGCCGGGGGGGTCAGGCGAAGCTTTCTTT
CASRPGGSGEAFF
>TRBD1|NA|TRBV6-5|TRBJ1-2
TGTGCCAGCAGTAACCTACAGGGGTTGGCTGGCTACACCTTC
CASSNLQGLAGYTF
>TRBD2|NA|TRBV7-3|TRBJ2-1
TGTGCCAGCAGCTCCACGTCTAGCGGACTCCTGGAGGAGCAGTTCTTC
CASSSTSSGLLEEQFF
>TRBD2|NA|TRBV5-4|TRBJ2-5
TGTGCCAGCAGCCCCGGGACTAGCGGGGCCTCACGGGGAGAGACCCAGTACTTC
CASSPGTSGASRGETQYF
>NA|NA|TRBV7-9|TRBJ2-7
TGTGCCAGCAGCCACGTATCCCCTACAGGACCCACTTTC
CASSHVSPTGPTF
>TRBD1|NA|TRBV7-3|TRBJ1-1
TGTGCCAGCAGCTCACAGGGGGACACTGAAGCTTTCTTT
CASSSQGDTEAFF
>TRBD2|NA|TRBV7-3|TRBJ2-2
TGTGCCAGCAGCTTAGGCGGGGGCACCGGGGAGCTGTTTTTT
CASSLGGGTGELFF
>NA|NA|TRBV18|TRBJ1-5
TGTGCCAGCTCGAGCGGCGAGAATCAGCCCCAGCATTTT
CASSSGENQPQHF
>TRBD2|NA|TRBV4-3|TRBJ2-3
TGCGCCAGCAGCCGGCTAGCGGGGGGCACAGATACGCAGTATTTT
CASSRLAGGTDTQYF
>NA|NA|TRBV9|TRBJ2-3
TGTGCCAGCAGCGTATCCGGGGGAGTCGATACGCAGTATTTT
CASSVSGGVDTQYF
>TRBD1|NA|TRBV9|TRBJ1-4
TGTGCCAGCAGCGTCACAGGGGGCGCTGTGGGGGAAAAACTGTTTTTT
CASSVTGGAVGEKLFF
>NA|once|TRBV15|TRBJ2-5
TGTGCCACCAGCAGAGATCGGGTAGTTCTCCAAGAGACCCAGTACTTC
CATSRDRVVLQETQYF
>TRBD1|NA|TRBV10-3|TRBJ2-5
TGTGCCATCAGGGGGACAGAGCCAACAAAGGCGGAGACCCAGTACTTC
CAIRGTEPTKAETQYF
>TRBD1|many|TRBV7-2|TRBJ1-6
TGTGCCAGCAGGGGGAGGACAGGGGGGCATTCACCCCTCCACTTT
CASRGRTGGHSPLHF
>NA|few|TRBV30|TRBJ1-6
TGTGCCTGTAGGGGTAGCTCCTATAATTCACCCCTCCACTTT
CACRGSSYNSPLHF
>NA|few|TRBV5-5|TRBJ1-1
TGTGCCAGCAGCGCGGGAGCGGGGGACTGGAACACTGAAGCTTTCTTT
CASSAGAGDWNTEAFF
>TRBD1|NA|TRBV6-1|TRBJ2-7
TGTGCCAGCAGCGCGGTGGGACAGGCGTCCTACGAGCAGTACTTC
CASSAVGQASYEQYF
>NA|NA|TRBV5-1|TRBJ2-7
TGCGCCAGCAGCTCGGGACTTATTTACGAGCAGTACTTC
CASSSGLIYEQYF
>TRBD2|NA|TRBV9|TRBJ2-1
TGTGCCAGCAGCCTCAGGGGACTAGCGGGGCGTTACAATGAGCAGTTCTTC
CASSLRGLAGRYNEQFF
>NA|once|TRBV7-9|TRBJ2-3
TGTGCCAGCAGCTTAGGAGCCCTAGCAGGCACAGATACGCAGTATTTT
CASSLGALAGTDTQYF
>NA|once|TRBV21-1|TRBJ2-7
TGTGCCAGCAACCTCGGACTAGCCAACTACGAGCAGTACTTC
CASNLGLANYEQYF
>NA|NA|TRBV5-1|TRBJ2-2
TGCGCCAGCAGTCAGGACACCGGGGAGCTGTTTTTT
CASSQDTGELFF
>TRBD2|few|TRBV2|TRBJ2-1
TGTGCCAGCAGTGAAATCGGGCTAGCGGGATACAATGAGCAGTTCTTC
CASSEIGLAGYNEQFF
>NA|NA|TRBV4-1|TRBJ2-4
TGCGCCAGCAGCCAAGATTGGCCTAAAAACATTCAGTACTTC
CASSQDWPKNIQYF
>TRBD1|NA|TRBV7-9|TRBJ1-3
TGTGCCAGCAGCTCGTATGTACAGGGGGTACTCTCTGGAAACACCATATATTTT
CASSSYVQGVLSGNTIYF
>NA|NA|TRBV7-2|TRBJ2-1
TGTGCCAGCAGCTCGTCTCGCGGCATCCTTTACAATGAGCAGTTCTTC
CASSSSRGILYNEQFF
>TRBD2|NA|TRBV4-1|TRBJ2-3
TGCGCCAGCAGTCAGAAAAGAAGCGGGGCTAGCACAGATACGCAGTATTTT
CASSQKRSGASTDTQYF
>TRBD2|NA|TRBV7-9|TRBJ2-2
TGTGCCAGCAGCTTAGAGACTAGCGGGAGTGACACCGGGGAGCTGTTTTTT
CASSLETSGSDTGELFF
>NA|NA|TRBV7-2|TRBJ1-2
TGTGCCAGCAGCTCACAGGGTTTGGGGGACTATGGCTACACCTTC
CASSSQGLGDYGYTF
>TRBD1|NA|TRBV6-4|TRBJ2-6
TGTGCCAGCAGCCCTACAGGGGATGGGGCCAACGTCCTGACTTTC
CASSPTGDGANVLTF
>NA|NA|TRBV5-1|TRBJ1-1
TGCGCCAGCAGCTACACAGGGAGAACTGAAGCTTTCTTT
CASSYTGRTEAFF
>NA|NA|TRBV6-1|TRBJ1-5
TGTGCCAGCCGATCCACGAGTCAGCCCCAGCATTTT
CASRSTSQPQHF
>TRBD2|NA|TRBV11-2|TRBJ2-7
TGTGCCAGCAGCTCCCCCCTCTCCGGGACTAGAAACACCTACGAGCAGTACTTC
CASSSPLSGTRNTYEQYF
>TRBD1|NA|TRBV29-1|TRBJ2-7
TGCAGCGCCGCCGGGACAGTTACCTACGAGCAGTACTTC
CSAAGTVTYEQYF
>NA|NA|TRBV6-5|TRBJ1-1
TGTGCCAGCAGCCCAGGGGTCCTGAACACTGAAGCTTTCTTT
CASSPGVLNTEAFF
>NA|NA|TRBV7-2|TRBJ2-5
TGTGCCAGCAGCTCTGACTACCAAGAGACCCAGTACTTC
CASSSDYQETQYF
>TRBD2|NA|TRBV30|TRBJ2-1
TGTGCCTGGAGGGGGACTATCGCGCCATTCTTC
CAWRGTIAPFF
>NA|few|TRBV4-2|TRBJ2-2
TGTGCCAGCAGCCAAGCCGCAGGGGACGCCGGGGAGCTGTTTTTT
CASSQAAGDAGELFF
>TRBD2|NA|TRBV2|TRBJ2-1
TGTGCCAGCAGAGCGGGACACAATGAGCAGTTCTTC
CASRAGHNEQFF
>NA|NA|TRBV25-1|TRBJ1-2
TGTGCCAGCAGTGAAACCTGGGGCGGCTCCCGAGGTGGCTACACCTTC
CASSETWGGSRGGYTF
>TRBD1|once|TRBV19|TRBJ2-7
TGTGCCAGTAGTGACACAGGGGCCGACGAGCAGTACTTC
CASSDTGADEQYF
>NA|NA|TRBV25-1|TRBJ1-3
TGTGCCAGCAGTGAATCTCTCTCTGGAAACACCATATATTTT
CASSESLSGNTIYF
>NA|NA|TRBV6-1|TRBJ1-1
TGTGCCAGCAGGGACATCTACGACACTGAAGCTTTCTTT
CASRDIYDTEAFF
>NA|few|TRBV27|TRBJ2-1
TGTGCCAGCAATAAGATAGGGGCTCGGAATGAGCAGTTCTTC
CASNKIGARNEQFF
>TRBD1|NA|TRBV18|TRBJ1-6
TGTGCCAGCTCAACGACAGGGGGGACCTATAATTCACCCCTCCACTTT
CASSTTGGTYNSPLHF
>NA|many|TRBV7-6|TRBJ1-3
TGTGCCAGCAGCTTACAGGGGCGCTCTGGAAACACCATATATTTT
CASSLQGRSGNTIYF